This T cell receptor (beta chain) was sequenced for a study of T cell changes during pregnancy in multiple sclerosis. The CDR3 contains 18 residues. CDR1 is SGHTA, CDR2 FQGTGA, per germline. With V trimmed by 1 base and J by 3 bases, 9 bases remained unmatched. Data came from immunoSEQ multiplex PCR; TCRdb stores just in-frame clones and leaves some out. Altogether 23,000 or so clones are present, roughly 90% being singletons, with the ten largest covering approximately 8%. This receptor was identified in a female donor in good health, enrolled as a control in a pregnancy study. Source: CD8+ T cells from peripheral blood mononuclear cells, taken in the first trimester of pregnancy. This chain uses TRBV7-3 with TRBJ2-2; 9 bases line up with TRBD2. The CDR3 loop reads CASSLRSLAGVDTGELFF. The DNA for the CDR3 is TGTGCCAGCAGCTTAAGGTCGTTAGCGGGGGTTGACACCGGGGAGCTGTTTTTT.